The 15 T cell receptor beta chains reported below all come from one sample, sequenced in a study of blood T cell repertoires in COVID-19. Some clones are missing from TCRdb's copy, which holds only in-frame ones; the method was immunoSEQ multiplex PCR. The top ten hold about 10% of the sample, which has approximately 170,000 clones, approximately 86% seen once. Specimen: peripheral blood. These receptor sequences come from a woman aged 80 or over with active or convalescent COVID-19.

This clone has just a few counts. The rearrangement links TRBV11-2 to TRBJ1-1; the match to TRBD1 covers 7 bases. The CDR3 covers 14 residues. The trim removed 1 base at V and 5 bases at J, leaving 4 bases unmatched. CDR1 is SGHAT, CDR2 FQNNGV, per germline. The chain's CDR3 is CASSLGTGFTEAFF. The DNA for the CDR3 is TGTGCCAGCAGCTTAGGGACAGGATTTACTGAAGCTTTCTTT.

This sequence joins TRBV6-5 and TRBJ1-4, with D maybe TRBD1 (5 bases). V lost 7 bases, J lost 7 bases, and 13 bases lay in between. Per germline, CDR1 MNHEY and CDR2 SVGAGI. This CDR3 is built from 13 residues. The DNA for the CDR3 is TGTGCCAGCACGGGCAGGGTGTTTGAAAAACTGTTTTTT. Protein: CASTGRVFEKLFF.

The chain has TRBV9 and TRBJ2-5, with 10 bases that match TRBD1. The CDR3 covers 15 residues. The V segment lost 4 bases and the J segment 3 bases; nucleotides outside the gene matches: 6. Germline CDR1 reads SGDLS; CDR2 reads YYNGEE. The CDR3 sequence is CASSISGTGEETQYF. Written as DNA, the CDR3 is TGTGCCAGCAGCATCTCCGGGACAGGGGAAGAGACCCAGTACTTC.

The chain couples TRBV13 to TRBJ2-1, with 15 bases matching TRBD2. Germline CDR1 and CDR2: PRHDT and FYEKMQ (reference sequence). V was clipped by 4 bases and J by 4 bases; unmatched bases: 5. The CDR3 covers 17 residues. CDR3 amino acids: CASSSGTSGRYYNEQFF. The CDR3 DNA reads as TGTGCCAGCAGCTCCGGGACTAGCGGGAGGTATTACAATGAGCAGTTCTTC.

The CDR3 DNA reads TGCGCCAGCAGTTCGGGACTAGCGGGTGGCGCCGGGGAGCTGTTTTTT. Protein: CASSSGLAGGAGELFF. The chain couples TRBV5-1 to TRBJ2-2; 12 bases agree with TRBD2. Germline CDR1 SGHRS, CDR2 YFSETQ. This CDR3 region has 16 residues. After removal of 5 bases from V and 6 bases from J, the junction contained 8 bases not matched to a gene.

V and J are TRBV30 and TRBJ2-7; 9 nucleotides align to TRBD1. The CDR3 sequence is 14 residues long. Germline loops: CDR1 GTSNPN, CDR2 SVGIG (reference sequence). The CDR3 loop is CAGGTGLISDEQYF. The CDR3 nucleotides are TGTGCTGGGGGGACAGGGCTTATTTCCGACGAGCAGTACTTC.

The CDR3 protein is CASSLIGEEQFF. In DNA, the CDR3 is TGTGCCAGCAGCTTAATCGGGGAGGAGCAGTTCTTC. The chain is built from TRBV7-9 and TRBJ2-1; maybe TRBD2 (5 bases). The CDR3 consists of 12 residues. The V gene lost 2 bases and the J gene lost 10 bases, with 9 bases spanning the gap. Germline V gene lookup returns CDR1 SEHNR and CDR2 FQNEAQ (reference sequence).

The chain couples TRBV28 to TRBJ2-5, with 11 bases lining up with TRBD1. V gave up 2 bases and J gave up 5 bases; unmatched junction bases: 7. Per the germline V gene, CDR1 is MDHEN and CDR2 is SYDVKM. The CDR3 loop spans 16 amino acids. The CDR3 sequence: CASSLERTGGEETQYF. The CDR3 bases are TGTGCCAGCAGTTTAGAGAGGACAGGGGGCGAGGAGACCCAGTACTTC.

The genes are TRBV7-2 and TRBJ1-2, with 9 bases that match TRBD1. CDR3 length equals 13 residues. Germline loops: CDR1 SGHTA, CDR2 FQGNSA. Trimming removed 4 bases from V and 4 bases from J; junction bases left unmatched: 1. The CDR3 loop reads CASSSGQGYGYTF. The CDR3 nucleotides read TGTGCCAGCAGCTCGGGACAGGGCTATGGCTACACCTTC.

This clone was counted between two and nine times. V usage is TRBV7-6 and J usage is TRBJ1-2; unclear D gene. Germline V gene sequence: CDR1 SGHVS, CDR2 FNYEAQ. The CDR3 runs 14 residues. V was shortened by 2 bases and J by 4 bases, with 11 bases between the two germline ends. The CDR3, as DNA: TGTGCCAGCAGCTTACACCCCGCCGGCTATGGCTACACCTTC. Protein sequence: CASSLHPAGYGYTF.

The CDR3 DNA follows: TGTGCCAGCGCACCGGGACTACAAGAGACCCAGTACTTC. It translates to CASAPGLQETQYF. The chain uses TRBV2 and TRBJ2-5; TRBD2 matches 7 bases. Germline V gene sequence: CDR1 SNHLY, CDR2 FYNNEI. J lost 2 bases, V lost 8 bases, and 5 bases had no gene match. This CDR3 is built from 13 residues. Drawing the rest from reference TRBV2 and TRBJ2-5, the complete variable domain is EPEVTQTPSHQVTQMGQEVILRCVPISNHLYFYWYRQILGQKVEFLVSFYNNEISEKSEIFDDQFSVERPDGSNFTLKIRSTKLEDSAMYFCASAPGLQETQYFGPGTRLLVL.

The chain combines TRBV2 with TRBJ1-2; D unresolved. The CDR3 sequence is 13 residues long. Trimming cost V 7 bases and J 5 bases, with 14 bases left between them. Germline CDR1 reads SNHLY; CDR2 reads FYNNEI. In nucleotides, the CDR3 is TGTGCCAGCAACGCGGGCCCGGAATATGGCTACACCTTC. Amino acids: CASNAGPEYGYTF.

J is TRBJ1-4 and V is TRBV10-2; 8 positions agree with TRBD1. With V trimmed by 4 bases and J by 3 bases, 1 base remained unmatched. This CDR3 has 14 amino acids. Germline CDR1 and CDR2: WSHSY and SAAADI. CDR3 nucleotide sequence: TGCGCCAGCAGTGCGACAGGGGCTAATGAAAAACTGTTTTTT. Residues: CASSATGANEKLFF.

The J gene is TRBJ2-7, the V gene TRBV3-1 (or the pseudogene TRBV3-2); the match to TRBD2 covers 9 bases. The CDR3 is 15 amino acids. Trimming removed 2 bases from V and 5 bases from J; junction bases left unmatched: 7. Looked up from germline, CDR1 is LGHDT and CDR2 is YNNKEL (reference sequence). Here the CDR3 DNA reads TGTGCCAGCAGCCAACGGACTAGCGCACAGGACGAGCAGTACTTC. Its protein product is CASSQRTSAQDEQYF.

The sample holds a few counts of this clone. The chain recombines TRBV7-3 with TRBJ1-1; D uncertain. CDR3 size: 14 residues. Trimming pared 5 bases from V and 1 base from J, leaving 11 bases between. CDR1 SGHTA and CDR2 FQGTGA come from the germline V gene. The CDR3 DNA is TGTGCCAGCAGCCGTCATCTAGGGAACACTGAAGCTTTCTTT. Residues: CASSRHLGNTEAFF.